The present TCR gamma chain was sequenced within a study of intestinal T cells in coeliac disease (dated by TCRdb to 2018 to 2021). In terms of the full investigation: Coeliac patients were found to be much younger than controls, with mean ages of roughly 15 versus 50 years recorded in the TRG cohort. The TCR-delta (TRD) cohort comprised duodenal biopsies from approximately eleven coeliac disease patients and approximately eleven non-coeliac controls. Duodenal biopsies from about 35 coeliac disease patients and approximately 21 non-coeliac controls were included in a second, larger TCR-gamma (TRG) cohort. General conclusions and limits of the study: Of about 54 biopsies, 51 (approximately 94%) were correctly classified by TRG clustering, which had a reported leave-one-out accuracy of around 90%. Repeated CDR3 amino acid sequences could not be distinguished from PCR duplicates. In training, clustering based on TRD kmers put every one of the 22 biopsies in the right class, and the leave-one-out accuracy was reported as 91%. FFPE-derived DNA was found to be relatively degraded, and loss of a proportion of TCR sequences in each sample was likely caused by this degradation. A significant age difference was observed between coeliac and control groups, although significant classification was not yielded by an age-split analysis.

Including the terminal cysteine and phenylalanine, the CDR3 comprises 13 residues. This entry keeps only the CDR3 DNA: 39 bases, framed from base 1. Trimming takes 3 bases off V and 3 bases off J; junction bases not matched to a gene: 5. CDR1 GITISATS and CDR2 ISYDGTV were looked up in the germline V gene (reference sequence). For each case, genomic DNA was isolated from ten 5-um FFPE scrolls with the QIAamp DNA FFPE tissue kit. Classification of coeliac disease based on the TCR repertoire was tested using fully anonymised formalin-fixed paraffin-embedded duodenal biopsies that were surplus to diagnostic needs. The library relied on multiplex PCR. Instrument used: Ion Torrent PGM. TRG repertoires were amplified from around 0.2 ug of biopsy DNA using the LymphoTrack kit, whose primers carry Illumina adapters. TRG amplicons were purified with AMPure XP beads, quantified on a 2100 Bioanalyzer, and pooled equimolarly. An Ion PGM instrument was used to sequence the TRG libraries. Processing in the source paper ran as follows. Reads in which more than 10% of nucleotides fell below the per-patient third-quartile quality score were removed with FastX. Alignment of reads was performed with IMGT/HighV-QUEST so that V, D and J genes were assigned, CDR3 regions were identified and functionality was assessed. Sequences were converted to amino acids, and every sequence predicted to be non-functional was removed. CDR3s were split into kmers with and without positional annotation, PCA was performed on kmer frequencies, and samples were clustered using all 1023 combinations of PCs 1-10. Leave-one-out cross-validation was used to validate the classification, with parameters re-optimised on the remaining samples in each round. Shannon diversity was calculated with the vegan R package from repeated random subsamples, each the size of the lowest read count. TCRdb called clones afresh from the public reads with CATT; identical DNA rows were later merged. The V and J calls, along with clone size, are taken from TCRdb and not from the paper's own processing. For this sample there are 1,900 or so gamma-chain clones; 40% to 55% appear just once. The ten most abundant clones make up less than 7.5% of the sample.

Worth noting for this clone: Its antigen has not been determined. One base away there is no much larger clone; base qualities are not given.

The source of this sequence is a human donor with celiac disease. Input material: a duodenal biopsy. The sequence joins TRGV9 to TRGJ1 or TRGJ2. The CDR3 protein: CALWEWTYYKKLF. At the DNA level, the sequence is TGTGCCTTGTGGGAGTGGACTTATTATAAGAAACTCTTT.